This TCR beta chain originates from a study of OX40 agonist ivuxolimab in advanced cancers. Background on the study: Anti-PD-1, anti-PD-L1 or anti-CTLA-4 therapy given earlier was allowed, and about 38% had some. Study-level points and caveats: Low normalized T-cell clonal expansion was additionally recorded for some nonresponders.

This clone was picked up one time. Its antigen is not identified. This CDR3 contains 13 residues. The V segment lost 4 bases and the J segment 5 bases; nucleotides outside the gene matches: 4. CDR1 is SGHTA, CDR2 FQGNSA, per germline. TCRdb's copy holds only in-frame clones and misses some; the assay was immunoSEQ multiplex PCR. The table lists around 70,000 clones, roughly 82% of them singletons. Here the sequenced sample was CD4+ or CD8+ T cells sorted from blood, taken in a trial of the OX40 agonist ivuxolimab. The chain carries TRBV7-2 and TRBJ1-1; 7 nucleotides match TRBD1. The clonotype comes from an adult with an advanced solid tumor such as melanoma, head and neck, liver or kidney cancer. In DNA, the CDR3 is TGTGCCAGCAGCTATCTGGACAGGACTGAAGCTTTCTTT. Encoded protein: CASSYLDRTEAFF.